This TCR beta chain was sequenced for a study of control samples from healthy donors and cancer patients. Measured with immunoSEQ multiplex PCR; TCRdb has only the in-frame clones, and not every one. The data contain tens of thousands of clones, roughly 93% of them singletons. The CDR3 sequence is 16 residues long. Germline loops: CDR1 SGHTA, CDR2 FQGNSA. Trimming removed 0 bases from V and 3 bases from J; junction bases left unmatched: 6. The source of this sequence is a woman aged 40 to 55 with lung cancer. The sequencing input was PBMCs. The chain employs TRBV7-2 and TRBJ2-7; TRBD1 matches 9 bases. The CDR3 nucleotides are TGTGCCAGCAGCTTAGCGTTGGGACAGGGAAACTACGAGCAGTACTTC. Amino acid sequence: CASSLALGQGNYEQYF.